These 25 T cell receptor beta chains were all obtained from the same sample, sequenced in a study of blood T cell repertoires in COVID-19. Assay: immunoSEQ multiplex PCR; the TCRdb copy retains only in-frame clones and omits some. The table records 95,000 to 100,000 clones, under 90% of them present only once. The sample taken for sequencing was peripheral blood. The origin of the receptors is a human donor in a cohort sampled during active COVID-19.

This clone was seen a single time. This chain joins TRBV2 and TRBJ2-7, with D perhaps TRBD2 (5 bases). Trimming pared 6 bases from V and 1 base from J, leaving 7 bases between. This CDR3 contains 12 residues. Germline assignment: CDR1 SNHLY and CDR2 FYNNEI. The CDR3 DNA reads as TGTGCCAGCAGACGCGGGTCCTACGAGCAGTACTTC. The encoded protein is CASRRGSYEQYF.

The CDR3 bases are TGTGCCAGCAGCCTACAGGGGGCGGGTTATGGCTACACCTTC. Translation gives CASSLQGAGYGYTF. The V gene is TRBV7-2, the J gene TRBJ1-2; 9 bases map to TRBD1. This CDR3 spans 14 amino acids. J lost 5 bases, V lost 5 bases, and 6 bases had no gene match. Germline CDR1 and CDR2: SGHTA and FQGNSA.

V and J are TRBV29-1 and TRBJ1-2; the match to TRBD1 covers 8 bases. CDR3 size: 13 residues. The ends lost 6 bases at V and 7 bases at J; junction bases unmatched: 10. The V gene's germline CDR1 is SQVTM and CDR2 ANQGSEA. This chain's CDR3 is CSVDRALYGGYTF. CDR3 DNA: TGCAGCGTGGACAGGGCTCTCTATGGTGGCTACACCTTC. The entire variable domain, with the rest obtained from reference TRBV29-1 and TRBJ1-2, is as follows: SAVISQKPSRDICQRGTSLTIQCQVDSQVTMMFWYRQQPGQSLTLIATANQGSEATYESGFVIDKFPISRPNLTFSTLTVSNMSPEDSSIYLCSVDRALYGGYTFGSGTRLTVV.

This clone was observed a single time. The CDR3 DNA sequence: TGTGCCACCAGCAGAGAAGATGCCCGCGGAGCTTTCTTT. This translates into CATSREDARGAFF. J is TRBJ1-1 and V is TRBV15; D unclear. In germline, CDR1 is LNHNV, CDR2 YYDKDF (reference sequence). The CDR3 runs to 13 residues. The V end lost 0 bases, the J end lost 10 bases, and 12 bases lay between the germline ends.

This chain uses TRBV18 with TRBJ2-7; D possibly corresponds to TRBD1 (5 bases). V was clipped by 2 bases and J by 5 bases, with 13 bases between them. The CDR3 sequence is 14 residues long. Germline CDR1 is KGHSH and CDR2 is LQKENI. CDR3 in amino acids: CASSPLRQTHEQYF. The CDR3 DNA reads as TGTGCCAGCTCACCATTAAGACAGACCCACGAGCAGTACTTC. The complete variable domain, with remaining parts taken from reference TRBV18 and TRBJ2-7, reads NAGVMQNPRHLVRRRGQEARLRCSPMKGHSHVYWYRQLPEEGLKFMVYLQKENIIDESGMPKERFSAEFPKEGPSILRIQQVVRGDSAAYFCASSPLRQTHEQYFGPGTRLTVT.

Concerning this clone: Other DNA sequences within the sample encode an identical CDR3. V is TRBV19 and J is TRBJ2-3; D possibly corresponds to TRBD2 (5 bases). Trimming stripped 3 bases from V and 4 bases from J, with 14 bases between. CDR1 LNHDA and CDR2 SQIVND come from the germline V gene (reference sequence). This CDR3 contains 15 residues. This chain's CDR3 is CASSISLVAADTQYF. The CDR3 region has the DNA TGTGCCAGTAGTATTTCACTAGTCGCCGCAGATACGCAGTATTTT. The entire variable domain, with the rest obtained from reference TRBV19 and TRBJ2-3, is as follows: DGGITQSPKYLFRKEGQNVTLSCEQNLNHDAMYWYRQDPGQGLRLIYYSQIVNDFQKGDIAEGYSVSREKKESFPLTVTSAQKNPTAFYLCASSISLVAADTQYFGPGTRLTVL.

CDR3 protein: CASRPGLGTNEKLFF. The CDR3 region has the DNA TGTGCCAGCAGGCCGGGACTCGGAACTAATGAAAAACTGTTTTTT. The chain is built from TRBV6-5 and TRBJ1-4, with a tentative D call TRBD1 (5 bases). CDR3 length: 15 amino acids. Trimming shortened V by 6 bases and J by 1 base, and 12 bases separated the two germline ends. The V gene's germline CDR1 is MNHEY and CDR2 SVGAGI.

The V and J genes are TRBV10-1 and TRBJ2-3; 8 nucleotides line up with TRBD2. The germline V gene encodes CDR1 WNHNN and CDR2 SYGVQD (reference sequence). This CDR3 spans 14 amino acids. The J segment lost 4 bases and the V segment lost 4 bases, leaving 4 bases of the junction unmatched. DNA of the CDR3: TGCGCCAGCAGTGGGGCGGGAGGATCAGATACGCAGTATTTT. Protein: CASSGAGGSDTQYF.

The V gene is TRBV11-1, the J gene TRBJ2-1; 8 bases map to TRBD2. V lost 5 bases and J lost 14; bases outside the gene matches: 17. The CDR3 has 15 amino acids. Germline lookup yields CDR1 SGHAT and CDR2 FQDESV (reference sequence). Here the CDR3 DNA reads TGTGCCAGCAGCCCACCCCCGGGAGGGGTGGATCGGGAGTTCTTC. This codes for CASSPPPGGVDREFF. Full variable domain (remainder filled in from reference TRBV11-1 and TRBJ2-1): EAEVAQSPRYKITEKSQAVAFWCDPISGHATLYWYRQILGQGPELLVQFQDESVVDDSQLPKDRFSAERLKGVDSTLKIQPAELGDSAMYLCASSPPPGGVDREFFGPGTRLTVL.

The V call is TRBV28, the J call TRBJ1-2, with D hard to call. Trimming pared 3 bases from V and 0 bases from J, leaving 23 bases between. Germline V gene data show CDR1 as MDHEN and CDR2 as SYDVKM. The CDR3 contains 19 residues. CDR3 protein: CASSFSHVWQKPTNYGYTF. CDR3 DNA sequence: TGTGCCAGCAGTTTCTCCCACGTGTGGCAGAAACCAACTAACTATGGCTACACCTTC.

This chain connects TRBV11-2 to TRBJ1-6, with 8 bases identical to TRBD1. The CDR3 covers 13 residues. Unmatched junction bases numbered 3, after V lost 4 bases and J lost 10 bases. Germline CDR1 and CDR2: SGHAT and FQNNGV. CDR3 in DNA: TGTGCCAGCAGCTGGGGGACAGGCTCACCCCTCCACTTT. The encoded protein is CASSWGTGSPLHF.

The chain recombines TRBV19 with TRBJ1-2; tentatively, D is TRBD1 (6 bases). The CDR3 length is 15 residues. Germline-derived CDR1 and CDR2 are LNHDA and SQIVND (reference sequence). Trimming removed 3 bases from V and 5 bases from J, with 16 bases in between. Here the CDR3 DNA reads TGTGCCAGTAGTATGAGGGCAGGGGCCAGTTATGGCTACACCTTC. It encodes CASSMRAGASYGYTF.

This clone was seen a handful of times. This chain connects TRBV28 to TRBJ2-1, with 7 positions matching TRBD2. This CDR3 spans 11 amino acids. Germline assignment: CDR1 MDHEN and CDR2 SYDVKM. V shed 5 bases and J 15 bases; nucleotides not matched to a gene: 7. The CDR3 sequence: CASSLTSLRFF. The CDR3 DNA is TGTGCCAGCAGTCTGACTAGCTTGAGGTTCTTC.

The genes are TRBV5-1 and TRBJ2-2; TRBD1 might be the D (6 bases). The germline CDR1 and CDR2 sequences are SGHRS and YFSETQ. This CDR3 has 18 residues. The V end lost 0 bases, the J end lost 2 bases, and 17 bases lay between the germline ends. The CDR3 nucleotides read TGCGCCAGCAGCTTGGTGCCAGGGGCAACCTTAAACACCGGGGAGCTGTTTTTT. Its translation: CASSLVPGATLNTGELFF.

This clone was observed a handful of times. The genes are TRBV19 and TRBJ1-2, with D tentatively TRBD1 (5 bases). This CDR3 has 15 amino acids. V was pared by 6 bases and J by 7 bases, with 21 bases between. Germline CDR1 LNHDA, CDR2 SQIVND (reference sequence). CDR3 protein: CASRDRGNQASGYTF. In DNA, the CDR3 is TGTGCCAGTAGGGACCGGGGGAACCAGGCGAGTGGCTACACCTTC. The full variable domain, in which reference TRBV19 and TRBJ1-2 provide the parts outside the CDR3, is DGGITQSPKYLFRKEGQNVTLSCEQNLNHDAMYWYRQDPGQGLRLIYYSQIVNDFQKGDIAEGYSVSREKKESFPLTVTSAQKNPTAFYLCASRDRGNQASGYTFGSGTRLTVV.

Worth noting for this clone: Other DNA sequences from this sample encode an identical CDR3 as well. This chain connects TRBV18 to TRBJ1-2; 7 nucleotides agree with TRBD1. CDR1 and CDR2 from the germline V gene are KGHSH and LQKENI. The CDR3 contains 13 residues. V lost 2 bases to trimming and J lost 5 bases; unmatched junction nucleotides: 2. The CDR3 loop reads CASSPGTDYGYTF. The CDR3 nucleotides are TGTGCCAGCTCACCAGGGACAGATTATGGCTACACCTTC.

The V gene is TRBV9, the J gene TRBJ2-2; 11 nucleotides agree with TRBD2. J was trimmed by 4 bases and V by 1 base; bases with no gene match: 0. There are 15 residues in the CDR3. The germline CDR1 and CDR2 sequences are SGDLS and YYNGEE. CDR3 coding DNA: TGTGCCAGCAGCGTACTAGCGGGGGGCACCGGGGAGCTGTTTTTT. It codes for CASSVLAGGTGELFF.

As for this clone: The junction shows a germline mismatch at one end, possibly a read error. The chain joins TRBV7-7 to TRBJ2-1, with D unclear. The germline V gene encodes CDR1 SSHAT and CDR2 FNYEAQ (reference sequence). The CDR3 runs 14 residues. As DNA, the CDR3 is TGTGCTAGCAGCCCTGCGGCCTACTACAATGAGCAGTTCTTC. It codes for CASSPAAYYNEQFF.

In DNA, the CDR3 is TGTGCCATCAGTGAGTCGGGGACTAGCGGGGGGAGCTCCTACAATGAGCAGTTCTTC. It is translated as CAISESGTSGGSSYNEQFF. V usage is TRBV10-3 and J usage is TRBJ2-1; 15 bases line up with TRBD2. Germline loops: CDR1 ENHRY, CDR2 SYGVKD. The CDR3 covers 19 residues. V lost 0 bases, J lost 0 bases, and 3 bases stayed unmatched.

V usage is TRBV2 and J usage is TRBJ2-5; D may be TRBD1 (6 bases). The CDR3 runs to 15 residues. Germline assignment: CDR1 SNHLY and CDR2 FYNNEI. Trimming stripped 1 base from V and 2 bases from J, with 11 bases between. CDR3 residues: CASSEGYTGQETQYF. CDR3 nucleotides: TGTGCCAGCAGTGAAGGTTATACAGGGCAAGAGACCCAGTACTTC. Full variable domain (outside the CDR3, taken from reference TRBV2 and TRBJ2-5): EPEVTQTPSHQVTQMGQEVILRCVPISNHLYFYWYRQILGQKVEFLVSFYNNEISEKSEIFDDQFSVERPDGSNFTLKIRSTKLEDSAMYFCASSEGYTGQETQYFGPGTRLLVL.

Only one count was recorded for this clone. The rearrangement links TRBV28 to TRBJ1-4; 10 bases fit TRBD1. Germline CDR1 reads MDHEN; CDR2 reads SYDVKM. CDR3 length equals 14 residues. After removal of 5 bases from V and 7 bases from J, the junction contained 4 bases not matched to a gene. DNA for the CDR3: TGTGCCAGCAGTGGGGACAGGGGATCTGAAAAACTGTTTTTT. It specifies CASSGDRGSEKLFF.

The J gene is TRBJ2-7, the V gene TRBV7-9; possibly TRBD1 for D (6 bases). This CDR3 region has 12 residues. The germline V and J ends were trimmed by 8 bases and 5 bases, with 13 bases remaining between them. Germline lookup yields CDR1 SEHNR and CDR2 FQNEAQ (reference sequence). Written as DNA, the CDR3 is TGTGCCAGCGGATGGACAGTCGACGAGCAGTACTTC. Translated, it gives CASGWTVDEQYF.

The CDR3 DNA reads TGTGCCAGTAGGGGACAGGGGCCTAACTATGGCTACACCTTC. It codes for CASRGQGPNYGYTF. The V and J genes are TRBV19 and TRBJ1-2; 10 bases are a match to TRBD1. The CDR3 runs to 14 residues. The ends lost 6 bases at V and 0 bases at J; junction bases unmatched: 1. The germline CDR1 and CDR2 sequences are LNHDA and SQIVND (reference sequence).

This clone was seen only once. This chain connects TRBV10-3 to TRBJ1-2, with 9 bases that match TRBD1. Germline CDR1 and CDR2: ENHRY and SYGVKD. J lost 8 bases, V lost 3 bases, and 7 bases had no gene match. This CDR3 contains 14 residues. The CDR3, as DNA: TGTGCCATCAGTGACTGGGGACAGGGTAGGGGCTACACCTTC. Amino acid sequence: CAISDWGQGRGYTF.

This clone was seen a few times. This rearrangement joins TRBV27 to TRBJ1-4, with D possibly TRBD1 on 5 matching bases. This CDR3 region has 15 residues. CDR1 and CDR2 from the germline V gene are MNHEY and SMNVEV (reference sequence). With 5 bases removed from V and 3 bases from J, the gap between germline ends came to 13 bases. CDR3 protein: CASSPRQLSNEKLFF. DNA for the CDR3: TGTGCCAGCAGTCCCCGACAGTTGTCTAATGAAAAACTGTTTTTT.